What follows is one T cell receptor beta chain and its context. Using immunoSEQ multiplex PCR, the repertoire was profiled, and TCRdb retains in-frame clones only, with some absent. The sample contains millions of clones, roughly 91% of which appear only once. The data are from a study of shared clonotypes between healthy human individuals. Study at large: Three CD4 naive, three CD4 memory, two CD8 naive and one CD8 memory plate were used per donor.

The CDR3 is made up of 15 amino acids. V was clipped by 2 bases and J by 3 bases, with 14 bases between them. Per germline, CDR1 SGHDT and CDR2 YYEEEE. Naive CD8 cells lacked CD45RO and underwent positive selection for CCR7, leaving out terminally differentiated effector memory CD45RA+ cells. The receptor comes from a man between 18 and 35 years old in good health. Some clones in this sample may be carry-over from other donors' samples. The chain has TRBV5-6 and TRBJ1-1; the D is unclear. Sample: naive CD8+ T cells from PBMCs. The CDR3 DNA reads TGTGCCAGCAGCTTATCTCATACGGGATACACTGAAGCTTTCTTT. This codes for CASSLSHTGYTEAFF. Drawing the rest from reference TRBV5-6 and TRBJ1-1, the complete variable domain is DAGVTQSPTHLIKTRGQQVTLRCSPKSGHDTVSWYQQALGQGPQFIFQYYEEEERQRGNFPDRFSGHQFPNYSSELNVNALLLGDSALYLCASSLSHTGYTEAFFGQGTRLTVV.